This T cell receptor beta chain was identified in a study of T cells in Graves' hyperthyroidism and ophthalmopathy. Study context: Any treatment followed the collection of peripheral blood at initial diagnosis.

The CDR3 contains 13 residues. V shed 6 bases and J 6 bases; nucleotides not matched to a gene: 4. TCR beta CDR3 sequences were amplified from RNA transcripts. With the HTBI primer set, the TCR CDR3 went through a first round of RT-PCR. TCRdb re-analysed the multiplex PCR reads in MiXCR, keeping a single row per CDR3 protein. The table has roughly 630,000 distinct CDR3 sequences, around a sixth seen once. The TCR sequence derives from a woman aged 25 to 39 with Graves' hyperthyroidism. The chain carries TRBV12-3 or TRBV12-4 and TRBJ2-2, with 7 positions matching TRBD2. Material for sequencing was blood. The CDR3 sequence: CASRRGNPGELFF. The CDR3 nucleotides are TGTGCCAGCAGGCGGGGGAATCCCGGGGAGCTGTTTTTT.